Below, one T cell receptor beta chain is given with its context. The data were produced by immunoSEQ multiplex PCR, yet TCRdb's version contains in-frame clones alone and is incomplete. The table includes around 330,000 clones, roughly 90% detected once. The sample originates from a study of blood T cell repertoires in COVID-19. Study-wide context: The United States, Italy and Spain provided the acute and convalescent COVID-19 samples. Sample material is recorded as cDNA or gDNA derived from T cells, B-cell-depleted T cells, or PBMCs.

V shed 0 bases and J shed 9 bases, with 21 bases lying between them. This CDR3 region has 16 residues. Germline loops: CDR1 LGHDT, CDR2 YNNKEL (reference sequence). Recruitment covered 20 to 25 US areas and drew participants whose ages spanned about 18 to 100 years. Assignments of participants to cohorts depended upon their own reported clinical history. The chain couples TRBV3-1 (or the pseudogene TRBV3-2) to TRBJ2-7, with D possibly TRBD1 on 5 matching bases. The clonotype comes from a woman aged 40 to 50 who had recovered from COVID-19. The material sequenced was PBMCs or T cells enriched from blood (not recorded which). The CDR3 sequence is CASSQDIGAIGSVQYF. The CDR3 DNA reads TGTGCCAGCAGCCAAGATATAGGGGCTATAGGCTCGGTGCAGTACTTC.